This T cell receptor (beta chain) was captured in a study of T cells in Graves' hyperthyroidism and ophthalmopathy. Amplified regions were TCR beta CDR3 sequences from RNA transcripts. The HTBI primer set drove a first-round RT-PCR of the TCR CDR3. MiXCR, run by TCRdb on the multiplex PCR reads, gives a single entry per CDR3 protein. The sample consists of some 460,000 distinct CDR3 sequences, 15% to 19% of them appearing once. In this sample, this clonotype turned up many times. What it binds is not known. CDR1 and CDR2 (germline): SNHLY, FYNNEI. CDR3 length: 12 residues. The V gene lost 5 bases and the J gene lost 7 bases, with 11 bases spanning the gap. Study conclusions and caveats: Ophthalmopathy could be told apart from stable hyperthyroidism with a 13 V-J model. Most clonotypes expanded in thyroid above 0.001 were likewise present in blood.

The sample consisted of blood. The chain couples TRBV2 to TRBJ1-2, with D maybe TRBD1 (5 bases). The TCR comes from a woman in her late teens or twenties with Graves' hyperthyroidism. This chain's CDR3 is CASSPPQVGYTF. CDR3 bases: TGTGCCAGCAGTCCCCCACAGGTTGGCTACACCTTC. Full variable domain (rest looked up from reference TRBV2 and TRBJ1-2): EPEVTQTPSHQVTQMGQEVILRCVPISNHLYFYWYRQILGQKVEFLVSFYNNEISEKSEIFDDQFSVERPDGSNFTLKIRSTKLEDSAMYFCASSPPQVGYTFGSGTRLTVV.